The 6 T cell receptor beta chains reported below all come from one sample, sequenced in a study of identical twins. TCRdb passed the 5' RACE reads through MiXCR, listing each CDR3 protein once. The sample lists about 920,000 distinct CDR3 sequences, roughly 12% occurring once. The sample also formed part of further work on yellow fever vaccine responses in identical twins.

Sequenced material: PBMCs. The receptors stem from a woman in her late teens or twenties in good health.

The chain combines TRBV29-1 with TRBJ2-1, with TRBD1 matching over 9 bases. The CDR3 spans 13 residues. Trimming at V came to 3 bases and at J to 7 bases, leaving 4 bases not matched to a gene. Germline V gene data show CDR1 as SQVTM and CDR2 as ANQGSEA. CDR3 in DNA: TGCAGCGTTGACGGGACAGGGATTAATGAGCAGTTCTTC. It yields the protein CSVDGTGINEQFF.

This clonotype was seen only a few times. The rearrangement joins TRBV5-5 to TRBJ2-7; unclear D gene. CDR3 length equals 15 residues. With 2 bases removed from V and 0 bases from J, the gap between germline ends came to 12 bases. CDR1 and CDR2 (germline): SGHKS, YYEKEE (reference sequence). The CDR3: CASSFYRGSSYEQYF. The CDR3 region has the DNA TGTGCCAGCAGCTTTTACCGCGGTAGCTCCTACGAGCAGTACTTC.

This clonotype was observed many times. V is TRBV4-2 and J is TRBJ2-1; either TRBD1 or TRBD2 may supply D (6 bases each). CDR1 and CDR2 (germline): LGHNA, YNFKEQ. This CDR3 is 16 amino acids long. The germline V and J ends were trimmed by 0 bases and 4 bases, with 13 bases remaining between them. In DNA form, the CDR3 reads TGTGCCAGCAGCCAAGATTTGGCGGGGACATACAATGAGCAGTTCTTC. Translated: CASSQDLAGTYNEQFF.

The sample holds many counts of this clonotype. The chain links TRBV12-3 or TRBV12-4 to TRBJ1-6; weak D call: TRBD1 (5 bases). V shed 6 bases and J shed 7 bases, with 16 bases lying between them. This CDR3 region has 15 residues. The CDR3 here is CASRVRDPGNSPLHF. The CDR3 bases are TGTGCCAGCAGAGTCAGGGATCCGGGGAATTCACCCCTCCACTTT.

This clonotype showed up just a few times. The chain recombines TRBV2 with TRBJ2-2; a weak D match, TRBD1 (7 bases). The CDR3 covers 12 residues. Trimming stripped 10 bases from V and 4 bases from J, with 10 bases between. Germline CDR1 and CDR2: SNHLY and FYNNEI. For the CDR3, the DNA is TGTGCCAACAGGGGAGGCACCGGGGAGCTGTTTTTT. It specifies CANRGGTGELFF.

This clonotype occurred a few times. The genes are TRBV20-1 and TRBJ2-7; possible D gene TRBD1, 5 bases. This CDR3 region has 13 residues. The V end lost 3 bases, the J end lost 2 bases, and 11 bases lay between the germline ends. CDR1 DFQATT and CDR2 SNEGSKA come from the germline V gene (reference sequence). The CDR3 reads CSARAGHAYEQYF. DNA of the CDR3: TGCAGTGCTAGGGCTGGACATGCCTACGAGCAGTACTTC.